The clone carrying this T cell receptor (beta chain) has just one count. Its antigen is as yet unknown. Germline V gene lookup returns CDR1 SEHNR and CDR2 FQNEAQ (reference sequence). V lost 5 bases and J lost 5; bases outside the gene matches: 8. This CDR3 spans 15 amino acids. TCRdb's copy holds only in-frame clones and misses some; the assay was immunoSEQ multiplex PCR. The table shows approximately 24,000 clones, with roughly 80% occurring only once. ViraFEST used viral peptide pools to expand antigen-specific CD4+ T cells before sequencing. It was after approximately 11 days of culture that CD4+ T cells were isolated. As their vaccination, participants received two doses of either BNT162b2 or mRNA-1273. Cultures used fewer than 2.5 million PBMC per well, approximately 9.6 IU/ml IL-2 and about 10 ug/ml peptides. It was on days 3 and 7 that half the medium was replaced with IL-2 medium. This sample was taken from a study of vaccination effects on CD4 cells after COVID-19. In the study overall: Post-vaccine sample collection fell at a median of 72 days after the second dose. Whole-study results and caveats: At late timepoints after vaccination, vaccine- and infection-induced clones shrank markedly.

The TCR originated in a human donor who received a COVID-19 vaccine. The rearrangement uses TRBV7-9 and TRBJ1-5, with 8 bases fitting TRBD1. Sequenced material: CD4+ T cells from PBMCs cultured with HCoV-NL63 spike peptides, taken after COVID-19 vaccination. CDR3 sequence: CASSHYQGADQPQHF. The CDR3 DNA follows: TGTGCCAGCAGCCACTATCAGGGGGCCGATCAGCCCCAGCATTTT.